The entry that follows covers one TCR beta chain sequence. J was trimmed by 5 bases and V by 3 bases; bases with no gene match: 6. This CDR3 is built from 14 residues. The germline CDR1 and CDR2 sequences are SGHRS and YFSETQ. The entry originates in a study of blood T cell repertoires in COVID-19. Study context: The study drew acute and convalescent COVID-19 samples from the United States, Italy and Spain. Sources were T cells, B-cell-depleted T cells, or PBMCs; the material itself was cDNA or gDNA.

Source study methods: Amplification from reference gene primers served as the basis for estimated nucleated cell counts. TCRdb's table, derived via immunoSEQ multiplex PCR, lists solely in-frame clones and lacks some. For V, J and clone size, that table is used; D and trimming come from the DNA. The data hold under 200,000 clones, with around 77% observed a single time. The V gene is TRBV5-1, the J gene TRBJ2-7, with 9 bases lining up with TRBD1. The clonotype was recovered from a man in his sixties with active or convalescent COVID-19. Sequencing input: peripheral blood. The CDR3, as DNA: TGCGCCAGCAGCTCCGGGACAGGGTTCCACGAGCAGTACTTC. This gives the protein CASSSGTGFHEQYF.